The following is a T cell receptor (beta chain) sequence with its context. What it binds is unknown. The record originates from a study of shared clonotypes between healthy human individuals. CDR3 size: 13 residues. Trimming cost V 3 bases and J 8 bases, with 11 bases left between them. Germline-derived CDR1 and CDR2 are ENHRY and SYGVKD. Samples underwent the assay at deep level. Only in-frame clones appear in the TCRdb table, and some are missing; sequencing was by immunoSEQ multiplex PCR. The sample has about 2.5 million clones, 85% to 95% seen once; the top ten hold 0.37%. Study-wide findings and caveats: Rarefaction exposed incomplete sorted-subset sequencing despite large depth. The study found lower generation probabilities in non-shared clonotypes than in those shared by all four donors. Specimens sampled were limited to blood, with tissue repertoires likely differing.

This sequence joins TRBV10-3 and TRBJ1-5; maybe TRBD1 (6 bases). Sequenced material: naive CD4+ T cells from PBMCs. Subset of the sample: CD45RA+ positively selected. The sequence derives from a man aged 18 to 35 in good health. Some clones in this sample may be carry-over from other donors' samples. The CDR3 coding sequence is TGTGCCATCAGTGATGGGGGCAAGGAGCCCCAGCATTTT. Translation gives CAISDGGKEPQHF.